The clone carrying this T cell receptor beta chain was recorded a few times. What it recognizes is unknown. TCRdb keeps only in-frame clones here, not all; method: immunoSEQ multiplex PCR. The top ten clones hold 6% of a sample with 43,000 or so clones, 85% to 90% of them seen once. This record comes from a study of OX40 agonist ivuxolimab in advanced cancers. Whole-study context: Earlier treatment with anti-PD-1, anti-PD-L1 or anti-CTLA-4 was permitted, and 35% to 45% had received some.

Study results and caveats: Some nonresponders additionally presented with little normalized T-cell clonal expansion.

Per the germline V gene, CDR1 is MNHEY and CDR2 is SMNVEV (reference sequence). V lost 6 bases and J lost 4; bases outside the gene matches: 8. This CDR3 region has 16 residues. The source is an adult with an advanced solid tumor such as melanoma, head and neck, liver or kidney cancer. The source was CD4+ or CD8+ T cells sorted from blood, collected in a trial of the OX40 agonist ivuxolimab. The V and J genes are TRBV27 and TRBJ2-3, with 12 bases that match TRBD2. The CDR3 DNA follows: TGTGCCAGCAGCCCCCCTAGACTAGCGGGAGCAGATACGCAGTATTTT. Protein sequence: CASSPPRLAGADTQYF.